The 9 T cell receptor beta chains given below trace back to one sample, sequenced in a study of cytomegalovirus exposure and HLA in healthy donors (dated by TCRdb to the late 2010s). The library was built by means of the immunoSEQ multiplex PCR assay. A mixture of 60 forward primers for TCR Vbeta segments and 13 reverse primers for TCR Jbeta segments was used in the multiplex PCR. TCRdb mirrors the immuneACCESS table, restricted to in-frame sequences. Some clones are absent from its copies; in checked studies, under half trace to an unresolved V gene, and the reason for the others is unknown. A total of 150,000 to 200,000 clones appear in this sample, around 86% of them only once. The ten largest clones take up 0.9% to 1% of the sample. The specimen was PBMCs. The receptors originated from a girl aged 2-10 years in good health and CMV-seropositive.

The chain carries TRBV30 and TRBJ2-7; no reliable D call. This CDR3 has 11 amino acids. Germline loops: CDR1 GTSNPN, CDR2 SVGIG (reference sequence). Trimming cost V 5 bases and J 4 bases, with 9 bases left between them. CDR3 in DNA: TGTGCCTGGTCTGGAGCGTACGAGCAGTACTTC. As protein: CAWSGAYEQYF.

This chain links TRBV30 with TRBJ2-1; D ambiguous. Per germline, CDR1 GTSNPN and CDR2 SVGIG (reference sequence). The CDR3 covers 14 residues. V was trimmed by 0 bases and J by 5 bases, leaving 11 bases between them. As DNA, the CDR3 is TGTGCCTGGAGTGTAGACTTTACAAACAATGAGCAGTTCTTC. It is translated as CAWSVDFTNNEQFF.

This sequence joins TRBV9 and TRBJ2-1, with 8 bases aligning to TRBD2. The ends lost 3 bases at V and 8 bases at J; junction bases unmatched: 10. Germline V gene sequence: CDR1 SGDLS, CDR2 YYNGEE. This CDR3 has 15 amino acids. The CDR3: CASSAPGTSLHEQFF. The CDR3 nucleotides read TGTGCCAGCAGCGCCCCCGGGACTAGTCTCCATGAGCAGTTCTTC. The entire variable domain, with the rest obtained from reference TRBV9 and TRBJ2-1, is as follows: DSGVTQTPKHLITATGQRVTLRCSPRSGDLSVYWYQQSLDQGLQFLIQYYNGEERAKGNILERFSAQQFPDLHSELNLSSLELGDSALYFCASSAPGTSLHEQFFGPGTRLTVL.

CDR3 sequence reads: CAWTRGLEETQYF. DNA of the CDR3: TGTGCCTGGACCAGGGGGCTTGAGGAGACCCAGTACTTC. The gene calls are TRBV30 and TRBJ2-5; 8 positions agree with TRBD1. Trimming at V came to 4 bases and at J to 5 bases, leaving 6 bases not matched to a gene. From germline, CDR1 is GTSNPN and CDR2 SVGIG (reference sequence). The length of the CDR3 is 13 residues.

The V gene is TRBV13, the J gene TRBJ2-3; weak D call: TRBD2 (6 bases). Germline CDR1 is PRHDT and CDR2 is FYEKMQ (reference sequence). The CDR3 is 15 amino acids. The V end was cut by 2 bases, the J end by 2 bases, with 11 bases between. CDR3 DNA sequence: TGTGCCAGCAGCTTAACGGGACTTATCACAGATACGCAGTATTTT. It specifies CASSLTGLITDTQYF.

The J gene is TRBJ1-5, the V gene TRBV28; D may be TRBD1 (5 bases). The CDR3 has 14 residues. The germline V gene encodes CDR1 MDHEN and CDR2 SYDVKM. V lost 8 bases to trimming and J lost 1 base, with 12 bases between them. The CDR3 here is CASSLGGSNQPQHF. The CDR3 DNA is TGTGCCAGCTCCTTGGGGGGAAGCAATCAGCCCCAGCATTTT.

This sequence joins TRBV19 and TRBJ1-3, with D maybe TRBD1 (5 bases). Germline lookup yields CDR1 LNHDA and CDR2 SQIVND (reference sequence). V was clipped by 5 bases and J by 4 bases, with 9 bases between them. The CDR3 consists of 13 residues. The CDR3 region has the DNA TGTGCCAGTAGTTCGACAGTCGGAAACACCATATATTTT. It encodes CASSSTVGNTIYF.

This clone was counted a few times. The CDR3 protein is CASSYRVDRIADTQYF. CDR3 sequence (DNA): TGTGCCAGCAGCTATCGAGTGGACAGGATAGCGGATACGCAGTATTTT. The V call is TRBV14, the J call TRBJ2-3; 7 bases are shared with TRBD1. This CDR3 contains 16 residues. V shed 5 bases and J 6 bases; nucleotides not matched to a gene: 14. The germline V gene encodes CDR1 SGHDN and CDR2 FVKESK.

This chain links TRBV28 with TRBJ1-1; possibly TRBD1 for D (5 bases). V was pared by 8 bases and J by 3 bases, with 19 bases between. The CDR3 sequence is 15 residues long. Germline lookup yields CDR1 MDHEN and CDR2 SYDVKM. The CDR3 DNA reads as TGTGCCAGCGGGGGGGTCGGTCACGGGCACACTGAAGCTTTCTTT. Its translation is CASGGVGHGHTEAFF.